The 11 T cell receptor beta chains below come from one sample, sequenced in a study of monozygotic twins with inflammatory bowel disease. TCRdb reprocessed the 5' RACE reads; each CDR3 protein has one entry and no DNA is given. The sample has around 190,000 distinct CDR3 sequences. Sequencing was carried out using blood. These receptors originate from a human donor with ulcerative colitis or Crohn's disease, or a healthy co-twin of an affected twin (not recorded which).

The rearrangement links TRBV5-5 to TRBJ2-3; the TCRdb call, TRBD1, lacks DNA for checking. Germline assignment: CDR1 SGHKS and CDR2 YYEKEE (reference sequence). The CDR3 spans 18 residues. The CDR3 sequence is CASSLAVPRGGSTDTQYF.

J is TRBJ1-2 and V is TRBV9; TCRdb's assignment of TRBD1 cannot be checked, as there is no DNA. The germline CDR1 and CDR2 sequences are SGDLS and YYNGEE. CDR3 size: 15 residues. The CDR3 spells CASSEGTGPYYGYTF.

The rearrangement links TRBV29-1 to TRBJ2-5. This CDR3 region has 13 residues. Germline CDR1 SQVTM, CDR2 ANQGSEA. The CDR3 loop is CSVEVLVQETQYF.

The rearrangement uses TRBV3-1 and TRBJ2-1; TCRdb calls TRBD2, which cannot be checked without DNA. The CDR3 is 16 amino acids. The germline CDR1 and CDR2 sequences are LGHDT and YNNKEL (reference sequence). The CDR3 loop reads CASSPGLAGAYNEQFF.

CDR3 protein: CASSSDGSGANVLTF. The chain recombines TRBV5-1 with TRBJ2-6. Germline V gene data show CDR1 as SGHRS and CDR2 as YFSETQ. The CDR3 is made up of 15 amino acids.

The rearrangement joins TRBV20-1 to TRBJ2-5; TCRdb calls TRBD2, which cannot be checked without DNA. The CDR3 length is 15 residues. From germline, CDR1 is DFQATT and CDR2 SNEGSKA (reference sequence). CDR3 sequence reads: CSAIVLVGPQETQYF.

The V gene is TRBV11-2, the J gene TRBJ1-4. The CDR3 contains 15 residues. Germline-derived CDR1 and CDR2 are SGHAT and FQNNGV. CDR3 in amino acids: CASSLAQEINEKLFF.

V gene TRBV25-1 combines with J gene TRBJ2-4; lacking DNA, the TRBD1 call made by TCRdb goes unchecked. The CDR3 is 14 residues long. CDR1 is MGHDK, CDR2 SYGVNS, per germline. The CDR3 loop reads CASSERWQGGFQYF.

This sequence joins TRBV15 and TRBJ2-6; the D call of TRBD2 rests on TCRdb alone, since no DNA is present to check it. The CDR3 is 18 amino acids. Germline values: CDR1 LNHNV, CDR2 YYDKDF (reference sequence). CDR3 sequence: CATSREEDGYSGANVLTF.

The chain joins TRBV7-9 to TRBJ2-1; TCRdb gives TRBD1 as the D gene, but with no DNA this cannot be confirmed. This CDR3 is 13 amino acids long. The germline CDR1 and CDR2 sequences are SEHNR and FQNEAQ (reference sequence). The CDR3 sequence is CASSTGNYNEQFF.

The rearrangement uses TRBV20-1 and TRBJ1-3; as DNA is missing, the TRBD1 call by TCRdb cannot be tested. The germline V gene encodes CDR1 DFQATT and CDR2 SNEGSKA (reference sequence). The CDR3 sequence is 15 residues long. CDR3 amino acids: CSARDPAGPGNTIYF.